This T cell receptor beta chain was retrieved from a study of blood T cell repertoires in COVID-19. Study context: The samples span acute and convalescent COVID-19 from the United States, Italy and Spain. From T cells, B-cell-depleted T cells, or PBMCs came the material, which was cDNA or gDNA.

The V gene end was trimmed by 0 bases and the J gene end by 2 bases; junction bases not matched to a gene: 6. The germline gives CDR1 SGHDT, CDR2 YYEEEE. CDR3 size: 17 residues. Here immunoSEQ multiplex PCR was the method, and the copy in TCRdb shows in-frame clones only, minus some. Of roughly 330,000 clones in the sample, approximately 86% are singletons; the top ten hold roughly 9.9%. V and J are TRBV5-6 and TRBJ2-1; 9 bases align to TRBD1. The receptor comes from a man in his thirties or forties with COVID-19, enrolled during active disease. The sequencing input was peripheral blood. The CDR3 bases are TGTGCCAGCAGCTTGGATTGGGGGACAGGGACCTACAATGAGCAGTTCTTC. Translation gives CASSLDWGTGTYNEQFF.